This T cell receptor beta chain was profiled in a study of T cell repertoires in cytomegalovirus infection (dated 2019 in TCRdb). About the full investigation: Because public TCR beta signatures pointed to carriage of CMV infection together with the matching HLA type, the HLA type of each donor mattered for the analysis. The study at large found these results: Carriers of CMV infection plus the relevant HLA type were discriminated by the cumulative frequency of public TCR beta family members in the study cohort and in an independent roughly 340-donor cohort. In the ex vivo response, HLA-C-restricted CMV-specific TCR beta clonotypes were dominant, and in two of eight donors the single most frequent clonotype came from this HLA-C-restricted group.

Sequenced using an Illumina HiSeq 1500. TCRdb trimmed public reads at Q25 via fastp, called clones via MiXCR and kept in-frame beta chains. Each CDR3 protein gets just one entry, which takes the most common genes and DNA from the rows behind it. The sample table shows fewer than 550,000 distinct CDR3 sequences, and approximately 15% are seen once. The top ten constitute under 30% of the sample. Reading the germline V gene gives CDR1 SGHTA and CDR2 FQGNSA. The CDR3 runs 14 residues from the cysteine to the phenylalanine. Here the CDR3 DNA is all that survives: 42 bases in frame from base 1. V is cut back by 2 bases and J by 10 bases, with 9 bases in the junction unmatched. In this sample, this clonotype turned up many times. Which antigen it targets is not known. The record has no base qualities; no much larger clone is one base away.

The chain was built from TRBV7-2 and TRBJ2-3; the central 7 bases match TRBD2. The source material was CD8+ T cells from PBMCs. This TCR came from a human donor in good health (CMV status not recorded). Some clones in this sample may be carry-over from other donors' samples. The sequenced DNA: TGTGCCAGCAGCTTAAATACGCCGCGGGAGCCGCAGTATTTT. Translated, this is CASSLNTPREPQYF.